The subject of this entry is one T cell receptor (beta chain). The data belong to a study of control samples from healthy donors and cancer patients. Sequencing was performed with immunoSEQ multiplex PCR; in TCRdb, only in-frame clones are kept and a portion is missing. Of about 270,000 clones in the sample, roughly 80% were seen once. In germline, CDR1 is MNHEY, CDR2 SVGAGI. V lost 2 bases to trimming and J lost 4 bases, with 16 bases between them. This CDR3 comprises 16 residues. The receptor's source is a woman between 55 and 75 years old with lung cancer. This chain links TRBV6-5 with TRBJ2-3; D gene uncertain. The material sequenced was PBMCs. This CDR3 is CASSYKEILLSDTQYF. The CDR3 coding sequence is TGTGCCAGCAGTTACAAGGAGATCCTCCTTTCAGATACGCAGTATTTT.